Included here is one T cell receptor (beta chain) sequence, with context. The antigen is unknown. This sample was included in a study of Graves' ophthalmopathy and Graves' hyperthyroidism. Study context: The collection of peripheral blood took place at initial diagnosis, before any treatment.

Certain patients, namely those with other autoimmune diseases, uncontrolled infections, pregnancy or lactation, were excluded. As the template, RNA transcripts were used to amplify TCR beta CDR3 regions. HTBI primers were employed in first-round RT-PCR, then a second-round multiplex PCR followed. TCRdb itself ran the multiplex PCR reads through MiXCR, one entry per CDR3 protein. The sample consists of roughly 220,000 distinct CDR3 sequences, 45% of them appearing once. Findings and limits, study-wide: Among expanded thyroid clonotypes above 0.001 frequency, most also occurred in blood. With a specificity of 72.22% and a sensitivity of around 70%, the model predicted ophthalmopathy progression.

The CDR3 is 13 residues long. Germline CDR1 reads SGDLS; CDR2 reads YYNGEE. The germline V and J ends were trimmed by 0 bases and 6 bases, with 6 bases remaining between them. The clonotype was recovered from an adult man with Graves' ophthalmopathy. V and J are TRBV9 and TRBJ1-4; D remains unclear. The specimen was peripheral blood. CDR3 sequence (DNA): TGTGCCAGCAGCGTAGCGGTGGATGAAAAACTGTTTTTT. Translated: CASSVAVDEKLFF. The whole variable domain, remainder taken from reference TRBV9 and TRBJ1-4, is DSGVTQTPKHLITATGQRVTLRCSPRSGDLSVYWYQQSLDQGLQFLIQYYNGEERAKGNILERFSAQQFPDLHSELNLSSLELGDSALYFCASSVAVDEKLFFGSGTQLSVL.